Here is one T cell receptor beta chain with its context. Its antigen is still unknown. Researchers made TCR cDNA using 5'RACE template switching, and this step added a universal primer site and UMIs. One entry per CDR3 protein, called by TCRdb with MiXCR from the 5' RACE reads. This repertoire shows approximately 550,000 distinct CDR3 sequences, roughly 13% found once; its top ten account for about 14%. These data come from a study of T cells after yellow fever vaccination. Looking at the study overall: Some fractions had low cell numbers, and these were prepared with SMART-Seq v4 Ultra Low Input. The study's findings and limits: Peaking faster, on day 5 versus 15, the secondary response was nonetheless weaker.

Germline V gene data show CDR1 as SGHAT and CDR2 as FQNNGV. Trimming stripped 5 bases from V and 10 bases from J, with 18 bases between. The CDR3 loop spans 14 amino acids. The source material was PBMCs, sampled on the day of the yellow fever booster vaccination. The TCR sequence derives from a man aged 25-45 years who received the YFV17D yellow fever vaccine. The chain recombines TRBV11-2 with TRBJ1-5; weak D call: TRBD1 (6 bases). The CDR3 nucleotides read TGTGCCAGCAGCAGTGGGTGGGGGCGAGGTCCCCAGCATTTT. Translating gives CASSSGWGRGPQHF.